This T cell receptor (beta chain) emerged from a study of blood T cell repertoires in COVID-19. Study-wide context: Some COVID-19 samples were acute and others convalescent; all came from the United States, Italy and Spain. PBMCs, B-cell-depleted T cells, or T cells were the source of the cDNA or gDNA that made up the material.

Per the original data handling: Estimation of nucleated cell counts relied on the amplification of reference gene primers. The repertoire was sequenced with immunoSEQ multiplex PCR; TCRdb's copy has only in-frame clones and lacks some. That table gives V, J and clone size, and the DNA gave D and trimming. This sample carries under 150,000 clones, around 90% of them seen once, and the ten largest clones take 4.6%. The sequence came from a woman between 45 and 60 years old with acute or convalescent COVID-19. What was sequenced was peripheral blood.

For the CDR3, the DNA is TGTGCCAGCAGCTACCGGGACAGAGAGTCCGGCGGCGAGCAGTACTTC. Translation gives CASSYRDRESGGEQYF. The rearrangement uses TRBV5-6 and TRBJ2-7, with 7 bases fitting TRBD1. Germline loops: CDR1 SGHDT, CDR2 YYEEEE. The V gene end was trimmed by 3 bases and the J gene end by 6 bases; junction bases not matched to a gene: 15. This CDR3 contains 16 residues. The full variable domain, in which reference TRBV5-6 and TRBJ2-7 provide the parts outside the CDR3, is DAGVTQSPTHLIKTRGQQVTLRCSPKSGHDTVSWYQQALGQGPQFIFQYYEEEERQRGNFPDRFSGHQFPNYSSELNVNALLLGDSALYLCASSYRDRESGGEQYFGPGTRLTVT.